The rows below give T cell receptor beta chains drawn from one sample of a study of post-analysis software for immune sequencing data. TCRdb passed the PCR reads through MiXCR, listing each CDR3 protein once. The repertoire consists of roughly 870,000 distinct CDR3 sequences, with under 70% occurring once and the leading ten covering 4.6%. Material: blood. Receptors were obtained from a girl between 5 and 17 years old with multiple sclerosis. Each CDR3 is given with its conserved first and last residue. D genes are given only for firm matches. Clone size is shown for a subset of rows, as once, few, many or a class of expanded clone.

v_call: TRBV20-1; j_call: TRBJ2-1; d_call: TRBD2; clone_size: -; cdr3_length: 16; cdr3_nt: TGCAGTGCTAGTAAACGGGAGGGCCTCTCCTACAATGAGCAGTTCTTC; cdr3_aa: CSASKREGLSYNEQFF
v_call: TRBV6-5; j_call: TRBJ2-7; d_call: -; clone_size: -; cdr3_length: 15; cdr3_nt: TGTGCCAGCAGTTACCACAGGGTTGGGTCCTACGAGCAGTACTTC; cdr3_aa: CASSYHRVGSYEQYF
v_call: TRBV20-1; j_call: TRBJ2-1; d_call: -; clone_size: -; cdr3_length: 11; cdr3_nt: TGCAGTGCTAGAGAGGTGAATGAGCAGTTCTTC; cdr3_aa: CSAREVNEQFF
v_call: TRBV29-1; j_call: TRBJ2-6; d_call: -; clone_size: many; cdr3_length: 13; cdr3_nt: TGCAGCGTTTCCTCCTCTGGGGCCAACGTCCTGACTTTC; cdr3_aa: CSVSSSGANVLTF
v_call: TRBV13; j_call: TRBJ2-1; d_call: -; clone_size: few; cdr3_length: 14; cdr3_nt: TGTGCCAGCACAGCGCCAACCTCCTACAATGAGCAGTTCTTC; cdr3_aa: CASTAPTSYNEQFF
v_call: TRBV9; j_call: TRBJ2-7; d_call: -; clone_size: -; cdr3_length: 14; cdr3_nt: TGTGCCAGCAGCGTGGGTGGCCGGATGGAGGAGCAGTACTTC; cdr3_aa: CASSVGGRMEEQYF
v_call: TRBV27; j_call: TRBJ2-1; d_call: TRBD1; clone_size: once; cdr3_length: 14; cdr3_nt: TGTGCCAGCTGTACAGGGGGCAGGAACAATGAGCAGTTCTTC; cdr3_aa: CASCTGGRNNEQFF
v_call: TRBV5-1; j_call: TRBJ2-7; d_call: TRBD2; clone_size: -; cdr3_length: 16; cdr3_nt: TGCGCCAGCAGCAGGACTAGCGGGGCAAGCTCCTACGAGCAGTACTTC; cdr3_aa: CASSRTSGASSYEQYF
v_call: TRBV3-1; j_call: TRBJ1-2; d_call: -; clone_size: -; cdr3_length: 13; cdr3_nt: TGTGCCAGCAGCCCTCGGATAGATGGCGGCTACACCTTC; cdr3_aa: CASSPRIDGGYTF
v_call: TRBV30; j_call: TRBJ1-1; d_call: TRBD1; clone_size: -; cdr3_length: 13; cdr3_nt: TGTGCCTGGAGTGTAAACAGGGGCACTGAAGCTTTCTTT; cdr3_aa: CAWSVNRGTEAFF
v_call: TRBV5-1; j_call: TRBJ2-1; d_call: -; clone_size: -; cdr3_length: 14; cdr3_nt: TGCGCCAGCAGCCTCAGGGAATCCCTAGGTGAGCAGTTCTTC; cdr3_aa: CASSLRESLGEQFF
v_call: TRBV5-1; j_call: TRBJ2-7; d_call: -; clone_size: few; cdr3_length: 15; cdr3_nt: TGCGCCAGCAGCTTAGATTATTCTTGGGACTACGAGCAGTACTTC; cdr3_aa: CASSLDYSWDYEQYF
v_call: TRBV29-1; j_call: TRBJ1-1; d_call: TRBD1; clone_size: -; cdr3_length: 14; cdr3_nt: TGCAGCGTCGCTCGAGGGACAGGGAACACTGAAGCTTTCTTT; cdr3_aa: CSVARGTGNTEAFF
v_call: TRBV7-3; j_call: TRBJ2-3; d_call: TRBD2; clone_size: -; cdr3_length: 18; cdr3_nt: TGTGCCAGCAGCCTCCGGGGACTAGCGGGAGGAGGAACAGATACGCAGTATTTT; cdr3_aa: CASSLRGLAGGGTDTQYF
v_call: TRBV27; j_call: TRBJ2-1; d_call: -; clone_size: -; cdr3_length: 17; cdr3_nt: TGTGCCAGCATCCGTTCCCTCCGACAGGCGGGTAACAATGAGCAGTTCTTC; cdr3_aa: CASIRSLRQAGNNEQFF
v_call: TRBV5-1; j_call: TRBJ1-2; d_call: -; clone_size: -; cdr3_length: 15; cdr3_nt: TGCGCCAGCAGCTTGGCCATTGCAGAGGGGAGCGGCTACACCTTC; cdr3_aa: CASSLAIAEGSGYTF
v_call: TRBV20-1; j_call: TRBJ2-1; d_call: TRBD2; clone_size: -; cdr3_length: 19; cdr3_nt: TGCAGTACTCCTGACGGACTGGCGGGAGGACCGGGATCCTACAATGAGCAGTTCTTC; cdr3_aa: CSTPDGLAGGPGSYNEQFF
v_call: TRBV20-1; j_call: TRBJ2-7; d_call: -; clone_size: -; cdr3_length: 15; cdr3_nt: TGCAGTGCTAGGAACCGACACAGGGTAGACTACGAGCAGTACTTC; cdr3_aa: CSARNRHRVDYEQYF
v_call: TRBV20-1; j_call: TRBJ2-1; d_call: TRBD2; clone_size: -; cdr3_length: 13; cdr3_nt: TGCAGTGCTAAGCGGGGTCCCTACAATGAGCAGTTCTTC; cdr3_aa: CSAKRGPYNEQFF
v_call: TRBV20-1; j_call: TRBJ2-4; d_call: -; clone_size: -; cdr3_length: 15; cdr3_nt: TGCAGTGCTAGAGACCCGGGACTAGCCAAAAACATTCAGTACTTC; cdr3_aa: CSARDPGLAKNIQYF
v_call: TRBV5-1; j_call: TRBJ1-2; d_call: -; clone_size: -; cdr3_length: 13; cdr3_nt: TGCGCCAGCAGCTTGCAACCTGAGTATGGCTACACCTTC; cdr3_aa: CASSLQPEYGYTF
v_call: TRBV7-9; j_call: TRBJ1-6; d_call: -; clone_size: -; cdr3_length: 15; cdr3_nt: TGTGCCAGCAGCTTGGACAGTCCCAGTAATTCACCCCTCCACTTT; cdr3_aa: CASSLDSPSNSPLHF
v_call: TRBV10-3; j_call: TRBJ2-7; d_call: -; clone_size: few; cdr3_length: 14; cdr3_nt: TGTGCCATCAGTGCGGGACAAAGGGGGAGCGAGCAGTACTTC; cdr3_aa: CAISAGQRGSEQYF
v_call: TRBV14; j_call: TRBJ2-7; d_call: TRBD2; clone_size: -; cdr3_length: 16; cdr3_nt: TGTGCCAGCAGCCCCCTTTTGGGCGGGGGATATGGCGAGCAGTACTTC; cdr3_aa: CASSPLLGGGYGEQYF
v_call: TRBV20-1; j_call: TRBJ2-1; d_call: TRBD1; clone_size: -; cdr3_length: 14; cdr3_nt: TGCAGTGCTGCCCCAGGGGGCGCAGGCAATGAGCAGTTCTTC; cdr3_aa: CSAAPGGAGNEQFF
v_call: TRBV2; j_call: TRBJ2-5; d_call: -; clone_size: -; cdr3_length: 15; cdr3_nt: TGTGCCAGCAGTGAGCTGCCAGGGAAAAAAGAGACCCAGTACTTC; cdr3_aa: CASSELPGKKETQYF
v_call: TRBV7-6; j_call: TRBJ2-7; d_call: -; clone_size: -; cdr3_length: 13; cdr3_nt: TGTGCCAGCAGTATGGGTTGGCCCTACGAGCAGTACTTC; cdr3_aa: CASSMGWPYEQYF
v_call: TRBV3-1; j_call: TRBJ2-1; d_call: TRBD1; clone_size: -; cdr3_length: 15; cdr3_nt: TGTGCCAGCAGCCAACAGGGGGTATCCGGCGATGAGCAGTTCTTC; cdr3_aa: CASSQQGVSGDEQFF
v_call: TRBV27; j_call: TRBJ1-1; d_call: TRBD1; clone_size: -; cdr3_length: 16; cdr3_nt: TGTGCCAGCAGTCGCTGGACAGGGCCAATGAACACTGAAGCTTTCTTT; cdr3_aa: CASSRWTGPMNTEAFF
v_call: TRBV5-1; j_call: TRBJ2-5; d_call: TRBD1; clone_size: many; cdr3_length: 14; cdr3_nt: TGTGCCAGCAGTTCGGGACAGGGCCGTGAGACCCAGTACTTC; cdr3_aa: CASSSGQGRETQYF
v_call: TRBV5-1; j_call: TRBJ2-7; d_call: -; clone_size: -; cdr3_length: 15; cdr3_nt: TGCGCCAGCAGCCCCGGGACCCCCCGCTCCACCGAGCAGTACTTC; cdr3_aa: CASSPGTPRSTEQYF
v_call: TRBV3-1; j_call: TRBJ2-3; d_call: -; clone_size: -; cdr3_length: 17; cdr3_nt: TGTGCCAGCAGCCAAGCCCCCCCAGGACGAGGACCCGATACGCAGTATTTT; cdr3_aa: CASSQAPPGRGPDTQYF
v_call: TRBV4-2; j_call: TRBJ2-1; d_call: -; clone_size: -; cdr3_length: 13; cdr3_nt: TGTGCCAGCAGCCAAGGCCCAGACAATGAGCAGTTCTTC; cdr3_aa: CASSQGPDNEQFF
v_call: TRBV7-6; j_call: TRBJ2-7; d_call: TRBD1; clone_size: -; cdr3_length: 14; cdr3_nt: TGTGCCAGCAGCCACCGGGACAGGGCCAACGAGCAGTACTTC; cdr3_aa: CASSHRDRANEQYF
v_call: TRBV20-1; j_call: TRBJ2-3; d_call: -; clone_size: -; cdr3_length: 14; cdr3_nt: TGCAGTGCTAAGTTGGCGGGAAGCACAGATACGCAGTATTTT; cdr3_aa: CSAKLAGSTDTQYF
v_call: TRBV20-1; j_call: TRBJ1-1; d_call: -; clone_size: few; cdr3_length: 13; cdr3_nt: TGCAGTGCTAGCGAGGGCGTGGACGCTGAAGCTTTCTTT; cdr3_aa: CSASEGVDAEAFF
v_call: TRBV29-1; j_call: TRBJ1-1; d_call: TRBD1; clone_size: few; cdr3_length: 12; cdr3_nt: TGCAGCGCGTCGACAGGGTACACTGAAGCTTTCTTT; cdr3_aa: CSASTGYTEAFF
v_call: TRBV20-1; j_call: TRBJ2-3; d_call: -; clone_size: -; cdr3_length: 16; cdr3_nt: TGCAGTGCTAGAGATGGACGGGGGCCAAGCACAGATACGCAGTATTTT; cdr3_aa: CSARDGRGPSTDTQYF
v_call: TRBV29-1; j_call: TRBJ1-2; d_call: TRBD1; clone_size: once; cdr3_length: 12; cdr3_nt: TGCAGCATTGAGACAGGGAGCTATGGCTACACCTTC; cdr3_aa: CSIETGSYGYTF
v_call: TRBV10-3; j_call: TRBJ2-5; d_call: -; clone_size: -; cdr3_length: 14; cdr3_nt: TGTGCCATCTCCATAACGACATCGAAGGTGGAGCAGTACTTC; cdr3_aa: CAISITTSKVEQYF
v_call: TRBV5-1; j_call: TRBJ2-1; d_call: -; clone_size: -; cdr3_length: 15; cdr3_nt: TGCGCCAGCAGCTTGGAACAGCGAACCTACAATGAGCAGTTCTTC; cdr3_aa: CASSLEQRTYNEQFF
v_call: TRBV20-1; j_call: TRBJ2-7; d_call: -; clone_size: -; cdr3_length: 12; cdr3_nt: TGCAGTGCTAGAGGGCGGCACAATGAGCAGTACTTC; cdr3_aa: CSARGRHNEQYF
v_call: TRBV20-1; j_call: TRBJ2-7; d_call: -; clone_size: -; cdr3_length: 13; cdr3_nt: TGCAGTGCTAGTTACCCAGGGACCTACGAGCAGTACTTC; cdr3_aa: CSASYPGTYEQYF
v_call: TRBV18; j_call: TRBJ1-1; d_call: -; clone_size: -; cdr3_length: 14; cdr3_nt: TGTGCCAGCTCACCGAGGCACCAGAACACTGAAGCTTTCTTT; cdr3_aa: CASSPRHQNTEAFF
v_call: TRBV3-1; j_call: TRBJ2-6; d_call: -; clone_size: once; cdr3_length: 17; cdr3_nt: TGTGCCAGCAGCCAAGATTTGCCAAGATCTGGGGCCAACGTCCTGACTTTC; cdr3_aa: CASSQDLPRSGANVLTF
v_call: TRBV11-2; j_call: TRBJ2-3; d_call: TRBD1; clone_size: -; cdr3_length: 14; cdr3_nt: TGTGCCAGCAGCTCCAGGGGGCGCGCAGATACGCAGTATTTT; cdr3_aa: CASSSRGRADTQYF
v_call: TRBV29-1; j_call: TRBJ2-5; d_call: -; clone_size: -; cdr3_length: 13; cdr3_nt: TGCAGCGTCACGTCCCCTGGGCAAGAGACCCAGTACTTC; cdr3_aa: CSVTSPGQETQYF
v_call: TRBV14; j_call: TRBJ2-1; d_call: TRBD2; clone_size: -; cdr3_length: 14; cdr3_nt: TGTGCCAGCAGCCGTCGGGAGGGGGGCAATGAGCAGTTCTTC; cdr3_aa: CASSRREGGNEQFF
v_call: TRBV4-2; j_call: TRBJ1-1; d_call: TRBD1; clone_size: -; cdr3_length: 17; cdr3_nt: TGTGCCAGCAGCCAAGGTTGGCCAGGGGGCGACCGCACTGAAGCTTTCTTT; cdr3_aa: CASSQGWPGGDRTEAFF
v_call: TRBV6-5; j_call: TRBJ2-7; d_call: TRBD1; clone_size: few; cdr3_length: 14; cdr3_nt: TGTGCCAGCAGTTCCGACAGGGTCGCCTACGAGCAGTACTTC; cdr3_aa: CASSSDRVAYEQYF
v_call: TRBV9; j_call: TRBJ2-7; d_call: TRBD2; clone_size: -; cdr3_length: 14; cdr3_nt: TGTGCCAGCAGCAGGGGACTAGATCTCTACGAGCAGTACTTC; cdr3_aa: CASSRGLDLYEQYF
v_call: TRBV6-6; j_call: TRBJ2-7; d_call: -; clone_size: -; cdr3_length: 16; cdr3_nt: TGTGCCAGCAGTCTCGACAGGTACCCAGACAGCTACGAGCAGTACTTC; cdr3_aa: CASSLDRYPDSYEQYF
v_call: TRBV7-9; j_call: TRBJ2-5; d_call: -; clone_size: few; cdr3_length: 15; cdr3_nt: TGTGCCAGCAGCTACCTCGGGACGGCCCAAGAGACCCAGTACTTC; cdr3_aa: CASSYLGTAQETQYF
v_call: TRBV5-1; j_call: TRBJ2-7; d_call: -; clone_size: -; cdr3_length: 13; cdr3_nt: TGCGCCAGCAGCTTAGAGGGATTTGACGAGCAGTACTTC; cdr3_aa: CASSLEGFDEQYF
v_call: TRBV3-1; j_call: TRBJ2-1; d_call: -; clone_size: few; cdr3_length: 14; cdr3_nt: TGTGCCAGCAGCCAAGATTTAGGGTACAATGAGCAGTTCTTC; cdr3_aa: CASSQDLGYNEQFF
v_call: TRBV29-1; j_call: TRBJ2-5; d_call: -; clone_size: few; cdr3_length: 14; cdr3_nt: TGCAGCGTTGAAGGGCGGAGAGGACAAGAGACCCAGTACTTC; cdr3_aa: CSVEGRRGQETQYF
v_call: TRBV12-3/TRBV12-4; j_call: TRBJ1-6; d_call: -; clone_size: -; cdr3_length: 15; cdr3_nt: TGTGCCAGCAGAGGCCGTGGAGGGCAGTTCTTACCCCTCCACTTT; cdr3_aa: CASRGRGGQFLPLHF
v_call: TRBV7-3; j_call: TRBJ2-1; d_call: TRBD1; clone_size: -; cdr3_length: 17; cdr3_nt: TGTGCCAGCAGCTTCCCGGGACAGGGTCACCATTACAATGAGCAGTTCTTC; cdr3_aa: CASSFPGQGHHYNEQFF
v_call: TRBV6-6; j_call: TRBJ1-2; d_call: TRBD1; clone_size: -; cdr3_length: 16; cdr3_nt: TGTGCCAGCAGGTCCGGGACAGCGCGCCGAGGCTATGGCTACACCTTC; cdr3_aa: CASRSGTARRGYGYTF